This T cell receptor beta chain was sequenced during a study of shared T cell receptors in the human thymus. V lost 6 bases and J lost 4, with 7 bases in between. This CDR3 contains 12 residues. Germline-derived CDR1 and CDR2 are MNHNS and SASEGT. This clone was seen a few times. Assay: immunoSEQ multiplex PCR; the TCRdb copy retains only in-frame clones and omits some. Among about 660,000 clones listed, around 87% were seen once. The same specimen was also included in a second study, on human thymus T cells. That study adds: Donor material was obtained from healthy Finnish infants undergoing corrective surgery for congenital heart defects. Thymic resections from corrective heart surgery supplied the tissue. V and J genes seemed to be used with bias in thymic and blood repertoires. What related research reported was that thymic repertoires overlapped highly among unrelated individuals.

The origin of this receptor is a boy under two years old with a congenital heart defect. The sample consisted of thymocytes. The chain is built from TRBV6-1 and TRBJ1-5; a possible D gene is TRBD1 (5 bases). CDR3 DNA: TGTGCCAGCAGGGGGCGGAATCAGCCCCAGCATTTT. Amino acids: CASRGRNQPQHF.